This TCR beta chain was observed in a study of blood T cell repertoires in COVID-19. About the research overall: PBMCs, B-cell-depleted T cells, or T cells were the source of the cDNA or gDNA that made up the material.

This CDR3 contains 13 residues. Per the germline V gene, CDR1 is SGHNT and CDR2 is YENEEA. About this clone: One end of the junction does not line up with germline, which may come from a read error.

Followed longitudinally, the Seattle patients had been enrolled during active infection. TCRdb keeps only in-frame clones here, not all; method: immunoSEQ multiplex PCR. This repertoire shows roughly 150,000 clones, approximately 91% found once; its top ten account for around 5%. This sequence originates from a man aged 18 to 35 with COVID-19, enrolled during active disease. The source material was peripheral blood. The V gene is TRBV11-3, the J gene TRBJ1-4; D gene uncertain. CDR3 region: CASSLVWQEKLLF. The CDR3 region has the DNA TGTGCCAGCAGCTTAGTATGGCAGGAAAAACTGCTTTTT.